The 21 T cell receptor beta chains given below trace back to one sample, sequenced in a study of blood T cell repertoires in COVID-19. Profiling relied on immunoSEQ multiplex PCR, and the TCRdb table lists in-frame clones only, not all of them. Altogether under 200,000 clones are present, around 82% being singletons, with the ten largest covering roughly 1.1%. Input material: peripheral blood. These receptors came from a man in his sixties who had recovered from COVID-19.

The V gene is TRBV7-9, the J gene TRBJ2-1; D may be TRBD2 (5 bases). CDR1 is SEHNR, CDR2 FQNEAQ, per germline (reference sequence). V lost 6 bases and J 6 bases, leaving 18 bases between the germline ends. The CDR3 sequence is 15 residues long. The CDR3, as DNA: TGTGCCAGCAGACGTATGGCGGCGGCGGGCAATGAGCAGTTCTTC. Its translation: CASRRMAAAGNEQFF. Combining the CDR3 with reference TRBV7-9 and TRBJ2-1 gives the whole variable domain DTGVSQNPRHKITKRGQNVTFRCDPISEHNRLYWYRQTLGQGPEFLTYFQNEAQLEKSRLLSDRFSAERPKGSFSTLEIQRTEQGDSAMYLCASRRMAAAGNEQFFGPGTRLTVL.

The chain has TRBV6-2 or TRBV6-3 and TRBJ1-1; D call uncertain. The V end lost 4 bases, the J end lost 1 base, and 22 bases lay between the germline ends. CDR1 is MNHEY and CDR2 is SVGEGT in the germline V gene. This CDR3 region has 18 residues. The chain's CDR3 is CASSSPSLSGRRNTEAFF. CDR3 DNA sequence: TGTGCCAGCAGTTCCCCGTCCCTTTCGGGAAGGCGGAACACTGAAGCTTTCTTT.

V is TRBV5-3 and J is TRBJ2-7; tentative D call: TRBD2 (6 bases). TRBV5-3 is an ORF, with its function uncertain. Trimming left V 4 bases short and J 3 bases short, with 20 bases between. The CDR3 spans 16 residues. CDR3 DNA: TGTGCCAGAAGCACCCGCTTCAGGACTACCTTCTACGAGCAGTACTTC. Translation gives CARSTRFRTTFYEQYF.

This chain links TRBV29-1 with TRBJ2-3; 10 bases match TRBD1. Germline trimming cut 6 bases from V and 2 bases from J; bases unmatched to any gene: 5. There are 14 residues in the CDR3. The germline CDR1 and CDR2 sequences are SQVTM and ANQGSEA. The CDR3 DNA reads TGCAGCGTGGGGACAGGGGATCCCACAGATACGCAGTATTTT. The encoded protein is CSVGTGDPTDTQYF.

This clone appeared a few times. The gene calls are TRBV11-2 and TRBJ2-5; tentatively, D is TRBD2 (6 bases). There are 15 residues in the CDR3. Germline CDR1 and CDR2: SGHAT and FQNNGV. The V and J ends lost 4 bases and 1 base respectively, with 13 bases between them. CDR3 region: CASSSPAGGQETQYF. CDR3 in DNA: TGTGCCAGCAGCTCCCCAGCGGGCGGCCAAGAGACCCAGTACTTC.

The V call is TRBV5-5, the J call TRBJ1-1; a weak D match, TRBD1 (6 bases). Germline CDR1 reads SGHKS; CDR2 reads YYEKEE (reference sequence). The V and J ends lost 4 bases and 1 base respectively, with 14 bases between them. CDR3 size: 15 residues. CDR3 nucleotides: TGTGCCAGCAGCCGTGGGCGACAGGAGAACACTGAAGCTTTCTTT. It specifies CASSRGRQENTEAFF.

The chain combines TRBV18 with TRBJ1-2; weak D call: TRBD1 (6 bases). The CDR3 extends over 14 amino acids. CDR1 and CDR2 from the germline V gene are KGHSH and LQKENI. V was cut by 2 bases and J by 4 bases, with 11 bases left in between. The CDR3 reads CASSPGAGAYGYTF. For the CDR3, the DNA is TGTGCCAGCTCACCAGGGGCAGGGGCCTATGGCTACACCTTC.

This clone was observed a single time. The J gene is TRBJ2-5, the V gene TRBV27; unclear D gene. Per germline, CDR1 MNHEY and CDR2 SMNVEV (reference sequence). Trimming removed 5 bases at V and 0 bases at J, with 10 bases between. CDR3 length: 14 amino acids. The CDR3 region is CASSARLNQETQYF. CDR3 in DNA: TGTGCCAGCAGTGCCAGACTTAACCAAGAGACCCAGTACTTC.

The chain recombines TRBV19 with TRBJ1-1; D may be TRBD1 (6 bases). Germline V gives CDR1 LNHDA, CDR2 SQIVND (reference sequence). Trimming took off 3 bases at V and 5 bases at J, with 22 bases between the two ends. The CDR3 extends over 17 amino acids. The CDR3: CASSMGRLGAQGTEAFF. DNA for the CDR3: TGTGCCAGTAGTATGGGCCGCCTGGGGGCGCAGGGTACTGAAGCTTTCTTT.

The chain employs TRBV25-1 and TRBJ2-7; the D gene is possibly TRBD1 (6 bases). V was cut by 6 bases and J by 2 bases, with 11 bases left in between. CDR1 and CDR2 (germline): MGHDK, SYGVNS. This CDR3 has 13 amino acids. The CDR3 spells CASRPTGAYEQYF. CDR3 DNA: TGTGCCAGCAGGCCGACAGGAGCCTACGAGCAGTACTTC.

The chain recombines TRBV11-2 with TRBJ2-5; 7 nucleotides match TRBD2. Germline CDR1 reads SGHAT; CDR2 reads FQNNGV. This CDR3 has 13 residues. J was trimmed by 5 bases and V by 5 bases; bases with no gene match: 5. This CDR3 reads CASSPGLEETQYF. CDR3 nucleotide sequence: TGTGCCAGCAGCCCCGGACTAGAGGAGACCCAGTACTTC.

The rearrangement uses TRBV3-1 (or the pseudogene TRBV3-2) and TRBJ1-1, with 7 positions matching TRBD1. The CDR3 is made up of 14 amino acids. CDR1 is LGHDT, CDR2 YNNKEL, per germline (reference sequence). V was pared by 3 bases and J by 5 bases, with 6 bases of the junction left unmatched. In DNA, the CDR3 is TGTGCCAGCAGCCACCGGGACAGAACAACTGAAGCTTTCTTT. Its translation: CASSHRDRTTEAFF.

The CDR3 DNA is TGTGCCAGCAGCGCCAGTCTCGGACAGGGGATCTCTGGAAACACCATATATTTT. This sequence encodes CASSASLGQGISGNTIYF. This chain uses TRBV9 with TRBJ1-3, with 9 bases identical to TRBD1. J was trimmed by 0 bases and V by 3 bases; bases with no gene match: 10. Germline V gene data show CDR1 as SGDLS and CDR2 as YYNGEE. The CDR3 runs to 18 residues.

This sequence joins TRBV6-2 or TRBV6-3 and TRBJ2-5, with TRBD2 identical over 7 bases. CDR1 and CDR2 (germline): MNHEY, SVGEGT. The CDR3 consists of 16 residues. The V segment lost 2 bases and the J segment 2 bases; nucleotides outside the gene matches: 8. CDR3 amino acids: CASSYPTRTRQETQYF. The CDR3 DNA sequence: TGTGCCAGCAGTTACCCTACTCGGACTAGACAAGAGACCCAGTACTTC.

A note on this clone: At the DNA level, this CDR3 is encoded by other sequences in the same sample as well. The chain combines TRBV7-8 with TRBJ2-3; 7 positions match TRBD2. Germline CDR1 and CDR2: SGHVS and FQNEAQ. The CDR3 spans 14 residues. The trim removed 2 bases at V and 1 base at J, leaving 0 bases unmatched. As DNA, the CDR3 is TGTGCCAGCAGCTTAACTAGCGGCACAGATACGCAGTATTTT. Residues: CASSLTSGTDTQYF. The whole variable domain, filled in from reference TRBV7-8 and TRBJ2-3, reads GAGVSQSPRYKVAKRGQDVALRCDPISGHVSLFWYQQALGQGPEFLTYFQNEAQLDKSGLPSDRFFAERPEGSVSTLKIQRTQQEDSAVYLCASSLTSGTDTQYFGPGTRLTVL.

The rearrangement joins TRBV19 to TRBJ2-3, with D possibly matching TRBD1 (6 bases). This CDR3 is built from 15 residues. Trimming pared 9 bases from V and 6 bases from J, leaving 22 bases between. In germline, CDR1 is LNHDA, CDR2 SQIVND (reference sequence). The CDR3 DNA reads TGTGCCAGCGATACTACAGGGTCGACGGGGGATACGCAGTATTTT. This translates into CASDTTGSTGDTQYF.

This chain connects TRBV18 to TRBJ1-3; D perhaps matches TRBD1 (5 bases). The CDR3 spans 15 residues. Germline values: CDR1 KGHSH, CDR2 LQKENI. V was trimmed by 3 bases and J by 4 bases, leaving 13 bases between them. CDR3 region: CASSPGGAQGNTIYF. CDR3 DNA: TGTGCCAGCTCACCGGGAGGGGCGCAAGGAAACACCATATATTTT.

The chain recombines TRBV18 with TRBJ1-1, with D uncertain. The CDR3 contains 16 residues. V lost 4 bases and J 5 bases, leaving 20 bases between the germline ends. Germline-derived CDR1 and CDR2 are KGHSH and LQKENI. Here the CDR3 reads CASSQTPEGVGTEAFF. CDR3 coding DNA: TGTGCCAGCTCACAGACACCAGAGGGAGTGGGTACTGAAGCTTTCTTT.

The chain combines TRBV11-3 with TRBJ2-1, with TRBD2 as a possible D gene (5 bases). Germline CDR1 reads SGHNT; CDR2 reads YENEEA. The CDR3 loop spans 15 amino acids. Trimming took 1 base from V and 4 from J, leaving 11 bases between them. In nucleotides, the CDR3 is TGTGCCAGCAGCTTAGGAATCGGCGGGTACAATGAGCAGTTCTTC. Its protein is CASSLGIGGYNEQFF.

The chain carries TRBV7-2 and TRBJ1-1; 7 nucleotides line up with TRBD1. Trimming took 5 bases from V and 1 from J; bases not matched to a gene: 1. Germline loops: CDR1 SGHTA, CDR2 FQGNSA. The CDR3 consists of 13 residues. DNA of the CDR3: TGTGCCAGCAGCAACAGGGGGAACACTGAAGCTTTCTTT. Translated: CASSNRGNTEAFF.

For the CDR3, the DNA is TGTGCCAGCAGCGACAGGGGGCGCTCAGATACGCAGTATTTT. This gives the protein CASSDRGRSDTQYF. This chain joins TRBV11-3 and TRBJ2-3; 10 positions match TRBD1. V gave up 5 bases and J gave up 4 bases; unmatched junction bases: 3. CDR3 length: 14 amino acids. CDR1 is SGHNT, CDR2 YENEEA, per germline.